The 20 T cell receptor beta chains below come from one sample, sequenced in a study of identical twins. TCRdb re-called the 5' RACE reads through MiXCR, storing one row per CDR3 protein. This table has 520,000 or so distinct CDR3 sequences, about 20% appearing once. The sample was also reused in another study, on T cells expressing NK-cell markers.

The sample taken for sequencing was CD4+ T cells sorted from blood. These receptors were obtained from a woman in her late teens or twenties in good health.

This clonotype was recorded a few times. The CDR3 nucleotides read TGTGCCAGCAGTGGGCAGGGGGTTGGCTCTGAAGCTTTCTTT. Protein: CASSGQGVGSEAFF. The chain is built from TRBV25-1 and TRBJ1-1; 7 nucleotides agree with TRBD1. Germline CDR1 MGHDK, CDR2 SYGVNS. The CDR3 length is 14 residues. V gave up 4 bases and J gave up 6 bases; unmatched junction bases: 8.

This clonotype appeared a few times. J is TRBJ2-7 and V is TRBV20-1, with D perhaps being TRBD1 or TRBD2 (5 bases each). The CDR3 is 12 amino acids. Germline V CDR1 and CDR2: DFQATT, SNEGSKA (reference sequence). V was clipped by 4 bases and J by 6 bases, with 13 bases between them. The CDR3: CSANGEGFEQYF. In DNA form, the CDR3 reads TGCAGTGCTAACGGAGAGGGGTTCGAGCAGTACTTC.

This clonotype appeared a few times. The genes are TRBV4-3 and TRBJ2-2; maybe TRBD1 (6 bases). This CDR3 is 18 amino acids long. Germline assignment: CDR1 LGHNA and CDR2 YSLEER. Trimming pared 3 bases from V and 4 bases from J, leaving 21 bases between. The CDR3 loop is CASSHSSNVGGTTGELFF. CDR3 DNA sequence: TGCGCCAGCAGCCACAGTTCCAACGTAGGGGGAACCACCGGGGAGCTGTTTTTT.

The chain employs TRBV5-1 and TRBJ1-1; no definite D call. The germline CDR1 and CDR2 sequences are SGHRS and YFSETQ. The CDR3 loop spans 14 amino acids. The V end was cut by 4 bases, the J end by 6 bases, with 16 bases between. CDR3 loop: CASSPGRVVAEAFF. The CDR3 DNA sequence: TGCGCCAGCAGCCCTGGGAGGGTTGTCGCTGAAGCTTTCTTT.

This sequence joins TRBV12-5 and TRBJ2-5; D is perhaps TRBD2 (5 bases). CDR3 length: 12 amino acids. Germline V gene data show CDR1 as LGHNT and CDR2 as FRNRAP. With 4 bases removed from V and 7 bases from J, the gap between germline ends came to 10 bases. The CDR3, as DNA: TGTGCTAGTGGTTCCGGGGTGGGGACCCAGTACTTC. It yields the protein CASGSGVGTQYF.

The rearrangement links TRBV7-9 to TRBJ2-5; D ambiguous. V lost 5 bases and J 7 bases, leaving 8 bases between the germline ends. CDR3 size: 11 residues. Germline CDR1 is SEHNR and CDR2 is FQNEAQ (reference sequence). The CDR3 loop is CASSAEGTQYF. The CDR3 coding sequence is TGTGCCAGCAGCGCCGAAGGGACCCAGTACTTC.

The chain has TRBV6-6 and TRBJ2-1; no firm D call. This CDR3 contains 13 residues. The germline CDR1 and CDR2 sequences are MNHNY and SVGAGI (reference sequence). V was cut by 2 bases and J by 7 bases, with 9 bases left in between. The CDR3 here is CASSYVGGNEQFF. As DNA, the CDR3 is TGTGCCAGCAGTTACGTCGGTGGGAATGAGCAGTTCTTC.

In this sample, this clonotype turned up many times. The gene calls are TRBV20-1 and TRBJ2-1, with 12 bases that match TRBD2. The germline V gene encodes CDR1 DFQATT and CDR2 SNEGSKA (reference sequence). The CDR3 runs to 16 residues. V gave up 0 bases and J gave up 6 bases; unmatched junction bases: 6. CDR3 nucleotide sequence: TGCAGTGCTAGAGATGGTCTAGCGGGGGGGTTCAATGAGCAGTTCTTC. This translates into CSARDGLAGGFNEQFF.

V is TRBV5-1 and J is TRBJ1-2; tentatively, D is TRBD1 (6 bases). Germline lookup yields CDR1 SGHRS and CDR2 YFSETQ. This CDR3 comprises 14 residues. V lost 3 bases, J lost 3 bases, and 12 bases lay in between. The CDR3: CASSSGQTHYGYTF. DNA of the CDR3: TGCGCCAGCAGCTCCGGACAGACCCACTATGGCTACACCTTC.

The CDR3 reads CATSGRRDLFF. In DNA form, the CDR3 reads TGTGCCACTTCCGGGAGACGGGACTTGTTCTTC. The V gene is TRBV10-3, the J gene TRBJ2-1, with a possible D match to TRBD2 (6 bases). CDR3 length: 11 amino acids. The V gene's germline CDR1 is ENHRY and CDR2 SYGVKD. V gave up 10 bases and J gave up 15 bases, with 19 bases separating them.

This sequence joins TRBV12-3 or TRBV12-4 and TRBJ2-3; maybe TRBD2 (6 bases). V was clipped by 2 bases and J by 2 bases, with 11 bases between them. This CDR3 is 15 amino acids long. This CDR3 reads CASSLMAGTTDTQYF. CDR3 nucleotide sequence: TGTGCCAGCAGTTTAATGGCGGGAACCACAGATACGCAGTATTTT.

This chain links TRBV11-2 with TRBJ2-5; 15 nucleotides align to TRBD2. This CDR3 contains 16 residues. V shed 5 bases and J 5 bases; nucleotides not matched to a gene: 6. CDR1 and CDR2 from the germline V gene are SGHAT and FQNNGV. The CDR3 DNA reads TGTGCCAGCAGCCCCTGGACTAGCGGGAGGGAGGAGACCCAGTACTTC. Residues: CASSPWTSGREETQYF.

This clonotype was seen many times. The chain is built from TRBV29-1 and TRBJ2-7, with 9 positions matching TRBD1. The CDR3 is 14 residues long. The V gene end was trimmed by 7 bases and the J gene end by 3 bases; junction bases not matched to a gene: 10. Germline CDR1 and CDR2: SQVTM and ANQGSEA. The CDR3 nucleotides read TGCAGCGCTCCGGGGACAGGGAGTATCTACGAGCAGTACTTC. This encodes CSAPGTGSIYEQYF.

The chain combines TRBV11-2 with TRBJ2-7; D gene uncertain. V shed 5 bases and J shed 6 bases, with 14 bases lying between them. This CDR3 has 13 amino acids. From germline, CDR1 is SGHAT and CDR2 FQNNGV. Here the CDR3 DNA reads TGTGCCAGCAGCGAAAATAGGGTGGGCGAGCAGTACTTC. It translates to CASSENRVGEQYF.

This clonotype was seen a single time. This chain connects TRBV29-1 to TRBJ2-5, with TRBD2 identical over 11 bases. Germline V gene sequence: CDR1 SQVTM, CDR2 ANQGSEA. CDR3 length: 15 amino acids. Germline trimming cut 4 bases from V and 5 bases from J; bases unmatched to any gene: 9. CDR3 coding DNA: TGCAGCGTTGTTTTAGCGGGAGGGCCTTTTGAGACCCAGTACTTC. This gives the protein CSVVLAGGPFETQYF.

This clonotype has more than one count but fewer than ten. The chain is built from TRBV2 and TRBJ2-1; 12 nucleotides line up with TRBD2. The germline gives CDR1 SNHLY, CDR2 FYNNEI. CDR3 length: 15 amino acids. J gave up 7 bases and V 2 bases, and 3 bases lay outside the gene matches. In DNA, the CDR3 is TGTGCCAGCAGTGAACTAGCGGGAGGGCCGAATGAGCAGTTCTTC. Translation: CASSELAGGPNEQFF.

This clonotype was counted ten times or more. The gene calls are TRBV10-3 and TRBJ1-1; 7 positions match TRBD1. Germline V CDR1 and CDR2: ENHRY, SYGVKD. The CDR3 is 14 residues long. Trimming cost V 4 bases and J 3 bases; bases outside gene matches: 5. DNA for the CDR3: TGTGCCATCAGTGCGGAAACAGGGGACACTGAAGCTTTCTTT. Its translation is CAISAETGDTEAFF.

This clonotype has more than one count but fewer than ten. The chain has TRBV5-1 and TRBJ1-1; D perhaps matches TRBD1 (6 bases). Trimming shortened V by 4 bases and J by 4 bases, and 14 bases separated the two germline ends. The CDR3 is 14 amino acids. Germline V lookup: CDR1 SGHRS, CDR2 YFSETQ. CDR3 coding DNA: TGCGCCAGCAGCCCAACAGGGTCCGGCACTGAAGCTTTCTTT. It specifies CASSPTGSGTEAFF.

A few counts support this clonotype. The chain joins TRBV12-3 or TRBV12-4 to TRBJ1-3; tentatively, D is TRBD1 (6 bases). Trimming cost V 9 bases and J 6 bases, with 15 bases left between them. The CDR3 runs 13 residues. CDR3 sequence: CASIQGLANTIYF. As DNA, the CDR3 is TGTGCCAGTATACAGGGTTTAGCAAACACCATATATTTT.

The chain carries TRBV12-3 or TRBV12-4 and TRBJ2-1; D is undetermined. V lost 1 base and J 8 bases, leaving 21 bases between the germline ends. The CDR3 is 17 residues long. CDR3 in DNA: TGTGCCAGCAGTTTAGATATCATTATCGCAGCGTCAGATGAGCAGTTCTTC. This codes for CASSLDIIIAASDEQFF.